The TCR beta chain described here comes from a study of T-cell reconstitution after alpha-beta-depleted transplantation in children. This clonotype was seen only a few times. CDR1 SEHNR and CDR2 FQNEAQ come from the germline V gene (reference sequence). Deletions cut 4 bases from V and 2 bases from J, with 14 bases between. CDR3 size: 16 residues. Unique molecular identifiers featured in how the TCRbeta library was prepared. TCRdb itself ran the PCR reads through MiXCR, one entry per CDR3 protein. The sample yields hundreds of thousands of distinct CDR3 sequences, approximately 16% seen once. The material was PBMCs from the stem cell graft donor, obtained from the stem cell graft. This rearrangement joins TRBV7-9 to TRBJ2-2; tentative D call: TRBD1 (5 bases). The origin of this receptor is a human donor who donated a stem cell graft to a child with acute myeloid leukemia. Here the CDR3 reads CASSSETAINTGELFF. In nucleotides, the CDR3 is TGTGCCAGCAGCTCCGAGACAGCGATAAACACCGGGGAGCTGTTTTTT.